These 2 T cell receptor beta chains were all obtained from the same sample, sequenced in a study of T cells in Graves' hyperthyroidism and ophthalmopathy. The investigators amplified TCR beta CDR3 regions from RNA transcripts. Carried out on the TCR CDR3, a first-round RT-PCR used the HTBI primer set. TCRdb re-analysed the multiplex PCR reads in MiXCR, keeping a single row per CDR3 protein. The data show hundreds of thousands of distinct CDR3 sequences, with 35% seen just once and around a third held by the top ten. Source material: blood. Receptors were obtained from a woman in her 40s with Graves' hyperthyroidism.

This chain uses TRBV24-1 with TRBJ1-5, with D possibly TRBD1 on 5 matching bases. Germline V lookup: CDR1 KGHDR, CDR2 SFDVKD. The V and J ends lost 5 bases and 3 bases respectively, with 13 bases between them. The CDR3 covers 15 residues. The CDR3 region has the DNA TGTGCCACCAGTGCAGTGGGGGGATTCAATCAGCCCCAGCATTTT. This translates into CATSAVGGFNQPQHF.

The chain uses TRBV7-2 and TRBJ2-7; D possibly uses TRBD1 or TRBD2 (6 bases each). The J call may not be correct, given that the DNA end is closer to TRBJ2-4. The CDR3 extends over 15 amino acids. Germline values: CDR1 SGHTA, CDR2 FQGNSA. The CDR3 sequence is CASSTPGAAKNIQYF. CDR3 DNA sequence: TGTGCCAGCAGCACTCCGGGGGCGGCCAAAAACATTCAGTACTTC.